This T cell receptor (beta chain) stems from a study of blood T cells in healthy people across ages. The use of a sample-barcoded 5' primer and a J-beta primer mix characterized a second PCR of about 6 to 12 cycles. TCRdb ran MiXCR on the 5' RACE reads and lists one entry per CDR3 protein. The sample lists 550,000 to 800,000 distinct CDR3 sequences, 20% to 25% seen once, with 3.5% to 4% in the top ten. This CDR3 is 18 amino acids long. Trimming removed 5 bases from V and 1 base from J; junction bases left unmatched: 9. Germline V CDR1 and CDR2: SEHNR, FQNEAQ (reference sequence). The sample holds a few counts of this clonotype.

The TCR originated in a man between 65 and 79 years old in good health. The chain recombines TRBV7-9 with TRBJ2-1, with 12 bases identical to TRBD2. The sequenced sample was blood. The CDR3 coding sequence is TGTGCCAGCAGCCCAAGACTAGCGGGAGTTGTGTCCTACAATGAGCAGTTCTTC. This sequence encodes CASSPRLAGVVSYNEQFF.